One and the same sample provided the 27 T cell receptor beta chains below, sequenced in a study of OX40 agonist ivuxolimab in advanced cancers. Library preparation was by the immunoSEQ multiplex PCR assay. TCRdb took over this immuneACCESS table, retaining in-frame rearrangements with V and J assigned. Such tables are incomplete; in checked studies, under half of the missing clones stem from an unresolved V gene, and the remainder is unexplained. The sample table shows 65,000 to 70,000 clones, and around 90% are seen once. Roughly a tenth of the sample rests with the top ten. Sequencing used CD4+ or CD8+ T cells sorted from blood, obtained in a trial of the OX40 agonist ivuxolimab. These receptors all come from an adult with an advanced solid tumor such as melanoma, head and neck, liver or kidney cancer.

The CDR3 nucleotides are TGTGCCAGCAGCTTAATCCCGGGTGGTGAGCAGTTCTTC. Its protein product is CASSLIPGGEQFF. This chain links TRBV7-3 with TRBJ2-1; the D is unclear. Germline CDR1 SGHTA, CDR2 FQGTGA. CDR3 length: 13 residues. The V end lost 1 base, the J end lost 9 bases, and 10 bases lay between the germline ends.

This clone showed up just a few times. Other nucleotide sequences from this sample produce the same CDR3. V is TRBV29-1 and J is TRBJ1-2, with a possible D match to TRBD1 (5 bases). Trimming pared 5 bases from V and 2 bases from J, leaving 9 bases between. The CDR3 runs to 12 residues. Germline CDR1 SQVTM, CDR2 ANQGSEA. Here the CDR3 reads CSVSRTNYGYTF. CDR3 DNA: TGCAGCGTTTCCAGGACAAACTATGGCTACACCTTC.

This chain uses TRBV7-2 with TRBJ2-1; D might be TRBD2 (6 bases). CDR1 SGHTA and CDR2 FQGNSA come from the germline V gene. V was shortened by 6 bases and J by 4 bases, with 16 bases between the two germline ends. The CDR3 spans 15 residues. The CDR3 spells CASRLGGPAYNEQFF. CDR3 DNA: TGTGCCAGCAGGTTGGGGGGACCCGCGTACAATGAGCAGTTCTTC.

This sequence joins TRBV7-8 and TRBJ2-5, with a tentative D call TRBD2 (7 bases). CDR1 is SGHVS and CDR2 is FQNEAQ in the germline V gene. V gave up 4 bases and J gave up 3 bases, with 21 bases separating them. This CDR3 contains 17 residues. The CDR3 nucleotides are TGTGCCAGCAGCTCACACTCGGCGGGGAGGGGGGAAGAGACCCAGTACTTC. This translates into CASSSHSAGRGEETQYF.

The J gene is TRBJ2-5, the V gene TRBV2; 10 bases are a match to TRBD2. The CDR3 runs to 16 residues. J lost 5 bases, V lost 3 bases, and 9 bases had no gene match. Germline V lookup: CDR1 SNHLY, CDR2 FYNNEI. CDR3 residues: CASSERSGRAWETQYF. CDR3 DNA sequence: TGTGCCAGCAGTGAGAGGAGCGGGAGGGCCTGGGAGACCCAGTACTTC. Full variable domain (rest looked up from reference TRBV2 and TRBJ2-5): EPEVTQTPSHQVTQMGQEVILRCVPISNHLYFYWYRQILGQKVEFLVSFYNNEISEKSEIFDDQFSVERPDGSNFTLKIRSTKLEDSAMYFCASSERSGRAWETQYFGPGTRLLVL.

This chain uses TRBV27 with TRBJ2-2, with D uncertain. V was cut by 6 bases and J by 2 bases, with 16 bases left in between. This CDR3 spans 16 amino acids. Germline CDR1 reads MNHEY; CDR2 reads SMNVEV (reference sequence). CDR3 in amino acids: CASSYKYTINTGELFF. CDR3 coding DNA: TGTGCCAGCAGCTATAAGTACACTATTAACACCGGGGAGCTGTTTTTT.

The chain links TRBV19 to TRBJ2-1, with 13 bases aligning to TRBD2. The V and J ends lost 3 bases and 12 bases, in that order; junction bases with no gene match: 8. Germline CDR1 LNHDA, CDR2 SQIVND (reference sequence). CDR3 length: 15 residues. The CDR3 protein is CASSMGLAGFEVQFF. CDR3 nucleotides: TGTGCCAGTAGTATGGGACTAGCGGGATTTGAGGTGCAGTTCTTC.

The gene calls are TRBV5-8 and TRBJ2-5; D possibly corresponds to TRBD1 (5 bases). CDR3 length equals 13 residues. Germline values: CDR1 SGHTS, CDR2 YDEGEE. The V end was cut by 2 bases, the J end by 4 bases, with 9 bases between. The CDR3: CASSLQVRETQYF. CDR3 sequence (DNA): TGTGCCAGCAGCTTACAGGTTCGAGAGACCCAGTACTTC.

This rearrangement joins TRBV9 to TRBJ1-4; D is unresolved. In germline, CDR1 is SGDLS, CDR2 YYNGEE. Trimming shortened V by 4 bases and J by 6 bases, and 7 bases separated the two germline ends. This CDR3 spans 12 amino acids. The CDR3 bases are TGTGCCAGCAGCCGCGCAGATGAAAAACTGTTTTTT. As protein: CASSRADEKLFF.

J is TRBJ2-3 and V is TRBV6-5; the match to TRBD1 covers 7 bases. J was trimmed by 1 base and V by 7 bases; bases with no gene match: 5. The CDR3 totals 14 residues. Looked up from germline, CDR1 is MNHEY and CDR2 is SVGAGI. The CDR3 reads CASNRGAGTDTQYF. In DNA form, the CDR3 reads TGTGCCAGCAACAGGGGAGCTGGCACAGATACGCAGTATTTT.

The genes are TRBV7-2 and TRBJ2-3; the match to TRBD2 covers 8 bases. With V trimmed by 3 bases and J by 2 bases, 13 bases remained unmatched. Germline V gene sequence: CDR1 SGHTA, CDR2 FQGNSA. This CDR3 spans 18 amino acids. The CDR3 sequence is CASSFIPGTRGFTDTQYF. The CDR3 region has the DNA TGTGCCAGCAGCTTCATTCCCGGGACTAGGGGTTTCACAGATACGCAGTATTTT.

The chain combines TRBV5-1 with TRBJ1-4; 7 bases are shared with TRBD1. Germline V gives CDR1 SGHRS, CDR2 YFSETQ. CDR3 length: 15 amino acids. V lost 1 base, J lost 6 bases, and 6 bases stayed unmatched. The CDR3 loop reads CASSLKSGGDEKLFF. For the CDR3, the DNA is TGCGCCAGCAGCTTGAAATCAGGGGGAGATGAAAAACTGTTTTTT.

The chain links TRBV5-1 to TRBJ2-3; maybe TRBD1 (5 bases). The CDR3 runs to 15 residues. V was shortened by 2 bases and J by 0 bases, with 10 bases between the two germline ends. Looked up from germline, CDR1 is SGHRS and CDR2 is YFSETQ. DNA of the CDR3: TGCGCCAGCAGCTTAGGGGCGGTTAGCACAGATACGCAGTATTTT. Residues: CASSLGAVSTDTQYF.

This chain joins TRBV7-2 and TRBJ1-4; D is unclear. The germline V gene encodes CDR1 SGHTA and CDR2 FQGNSA. The CDR3 runs 15 residues. Trimming left V 1 base short and J 7 bases short, with 13 bases between. The CDR3 sequence: CASSLGGGRGEKLFF. The CDR3 DNA reads as TGTGCCAGCAGCTTAGGAGGAGGACGGGGTGAAAAACTGTTTTTT.

This sequence joins TRBV9 and TRBJ2-3, with 14 bases aligning to TRBD2. Trimming took 0 bases from V and 6 from J; bases not matched to a gene: 6. The CDR3 length is 17 residues. Germline-derived CDR1 and CDR2 are SGDLS and YYNGEE. The CDR3 here is CASSVAPGLAGDDTQYF. DNA of the CDR3: TGTGCCAGCAGCGTAGCCCCGGGACTAGCGGGAGACGATACGCAGTATTTT.

The V gene is TRBV5-1, the J gene TRBJ2-4; perhaps TRBD2 as D (5 bases). Germline V gene sequence: CDR1 SGHRS, CDR2 YFSETQ. This CDR3 region has 15 residues. The V gene lost 5 bases and the J gene lost 8 bases, with 20 bases spanning the gap. CDR3 sequence (DNA): TGCGCCAGCAGTAACGACGGGAACACTGGGGACATTCAGTACTTC. This encodes CASSNDGNTGDIQYF.

V gene TRBV5-5 combines with J gene TRBJ2-7, with TRBD2 matching 8 bases. Germline loops: CDR1 SGHKS, CDR2 YYEKEE (reference sequence). Trimming removed 0 bases from V and 3 bases from J; junction bases left unmatched: 2. CDR3 length equals 14 residues. The CDR3 DNA is TGTGCCAGCAGCTTGGTTGCGGGGGGCTACGAGCAGTACTTC. It encodes CASSLVAGGYEQYF.

In DNA form, the CDR3 reads TGTGCCAGCAGCGTGTGGACTAGCGGAACCTACGAGCAGTACTTC. Translation: CASSVWTSGTYEQYF. The chain couples TRBV7-3 to TRBJ2-7, with TRBD2 matching over 10 bases. V gave up 5 bases and J gave up 2 bases; unmatched junction bases: 6. The CDR3 is made up of 15 amino acids. Germline CDR1 SGHTA, CDR2 FQGTGA.

The chain recombines TRBV7-2 with TRBJ1-3; weak D call: TRBD1 (6 bases). The CDR3 runs to 15 residues. Trimming stripped 6 bases from V and 0 bases from J, with 12 bases between. From germline, CDR1 is SGHTA and CDR2 FQGNSA. CDR3 region: CASRSNRASGNTIYF. In nucleotides, the CDR3 is TGTGCCAGCAGATCTAACAGGGCCTCTGGAAACACCATATATTTT.

The chain joins TRBV15 to TRBJ2-1; tentative D call: TRBD2 (6 bases). The CDR3 sequence is 16 residues long. Germline CDR1 is LNHNV and CDR2 is YYDKDF (reference sequence). V lost 1 base to trimming and J lost 5 bases, with 15 bases between them. The CDR3 sequence is CATSRGAPRTNNEQFF. DNA for the CDR3: TGTGCCACCAGCAGAGGAGCCCCTCGGACTAACAATGAGCAGTTCTTC.

The rearrangement joins TRBV19 to TRBJ2-7, with 8 bases fitting TRBD1. CDR3 length: 15 amino acids. Germline CDR1 LNHDA, CDR2 SQIVND (reference sequence). V lost 2 bases, J lost 1 base, and 4 bases stayed unmatched. The CDR3, as DNA: TGTGCCAGTAGTATAACTACAGGGGGATCCTACGAGCAGTACTTC. Its protein product is CASSITTGGSYEQYF.

V usage is TRBV28 and J usage is TRBJ1-5, with D perhaps TRBD1 (5 bases). V was cut by 5 bases and J by 2 bases, with 10 bases left in between. Germline CDR1 is MDHEN and CDR2 is SYDVKM. CDR3 length: 14 residues. Here the CDR3 reads CASSAGGGNQPQHF. CDR3 bases: TGTGCCAGCAGTGCCGGGGGGGGCAATCAGCCCCAGCATTTT.

This clone was seen just once. This rearrangement joins TRBV7-8 to TRBJ2-7, with TRBD2 identical over 15 bases. Germline V gene sequence: CDR1 SGHVS, CDR2 FQNEAQ. CDR3 length: 15 amino acids. V trimming: 4 bases; J trimming: 5 bases; junction bases outside the gene matches: 3. CDR3 coding DNA: TGTGCCAGCAGCTCGGGACTAGCGGGAGGCCACGAGCAGTACTTC. Translating it yields CASSSGLAGGHEQYF.

This clone appeared once. This rearrangement joins TRBV11-3 to TRBJ1-1; no clear D gene. Germline CDR1 reads SGHNT; CDR2 reads YENEEA. Trimming took 1 base from V and 1 from J, leaving 4 bases between them. This CDR3 comprises 13 residues. In nucleotides, the CDR3 is TGTGCCAGCAGCTTAGTATGGAACACTGAAGCTTTCTTT. Translation: CASSLVWNTEAFF.

This chain links TRBV6-1 with TRBJ2-4; perhaps TRBD1 as D (6 bases). With 5 bases removed from V and 16 bases from J, the gap between germline ends came to 18 bases. The V gene's germline CDR1 is MNHNS and CDR2 SASEGT. The CDR3 extends over 12 amino acids. The CDR3 nucleotides read TGTGCCAGCAGTTTTTCCTTCCGGGACACATACTTC. This translates into CASSFSFRDTYF.

A word on this clone: A much larger clone differs from this one at a single base, so this may be a read error. The rearrangement joins TRBV29-1 to TRBJ2-7, with a tentative D call TRBD1 (6 bases). V lost 4 bases to trimming and J lost 2 bases, with 9 bases between them. Germline V gene sequence: CDR1 SQVTM, CDR2 ANQGSEA. The CDR3 has 12 amino acids. The CDR3 sequence is CSVGDTTYEQYF. Written as DNA, the CDR3 is TGCAGCGTTGGGGACACGACCTACGAGCAGTACTTC.

The sample holds one count of this clone. J is TRBJ2-7 and V is TRBV5-1; 7 bases fit TRBD1. V gave up 0 bases and J gave up 4 bases; unmatched junction bases: 7. This CDR3 spans 15 amino acids. Germline loops: CDR1 SGHRS, CDR2 YFSETQ. CDR3 sequence reads: CASSLGTGTAYEQYF. CDR3 bases: TGCGCCAGCAGCTTGGGTACCGGGACAGCGTACGAGCAGTACTTC.